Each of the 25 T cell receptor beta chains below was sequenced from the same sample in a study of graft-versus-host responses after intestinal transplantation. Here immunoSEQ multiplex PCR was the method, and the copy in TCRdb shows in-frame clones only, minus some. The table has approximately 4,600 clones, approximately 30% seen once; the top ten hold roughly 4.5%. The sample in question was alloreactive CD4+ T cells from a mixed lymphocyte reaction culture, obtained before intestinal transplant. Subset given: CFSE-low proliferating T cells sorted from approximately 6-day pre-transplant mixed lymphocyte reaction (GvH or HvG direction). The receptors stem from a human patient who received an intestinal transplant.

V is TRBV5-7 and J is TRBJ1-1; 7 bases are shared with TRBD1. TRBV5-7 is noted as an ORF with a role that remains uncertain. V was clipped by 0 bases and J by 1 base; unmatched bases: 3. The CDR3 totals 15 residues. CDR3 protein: CASSLGTGRNTEAFF. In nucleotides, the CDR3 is TGTGCCAGCAGCTTGGGGACAGGACGGAACACTGAAGCTTTCTTT.

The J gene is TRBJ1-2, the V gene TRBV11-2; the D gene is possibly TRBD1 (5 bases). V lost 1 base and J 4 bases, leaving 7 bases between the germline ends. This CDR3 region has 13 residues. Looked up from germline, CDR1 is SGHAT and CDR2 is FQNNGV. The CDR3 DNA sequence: TGTGCCAGCAGCTTAGGACAGAGCTATGGCTACACCTTC. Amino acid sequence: CASSLGQSYGYTF. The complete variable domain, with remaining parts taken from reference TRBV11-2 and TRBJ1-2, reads EAGVAQSPRYKIIEKRQSVAFWCNPISGHATLYWYQQILGQGPKLLIQFQNNGVVDDSQLPKDRFSAERLKGVDSTLKIQPAKLEDSAVYLCASSLGQSYGYTFGSGTRLTVV.

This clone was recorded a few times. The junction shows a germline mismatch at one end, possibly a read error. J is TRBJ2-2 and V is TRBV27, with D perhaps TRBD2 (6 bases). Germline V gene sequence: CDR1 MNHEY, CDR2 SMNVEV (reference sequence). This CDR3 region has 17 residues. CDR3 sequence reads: CASSLSVRDSEHRGAVF. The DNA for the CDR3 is TGTGCCAGCAGTTTATCGGTTCGGGACTCAGAACACCGGGGAGCTGTTTTT.

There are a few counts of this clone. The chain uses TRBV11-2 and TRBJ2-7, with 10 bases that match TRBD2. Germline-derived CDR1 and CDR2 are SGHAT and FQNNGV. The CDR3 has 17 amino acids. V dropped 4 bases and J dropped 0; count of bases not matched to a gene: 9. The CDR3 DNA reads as TGTGCCAGCAGCTCTGGTTGGGGACTAGCGAGCTCCTACGAGCAGTACTTC. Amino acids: CASSSGWGLASSYEQYF.

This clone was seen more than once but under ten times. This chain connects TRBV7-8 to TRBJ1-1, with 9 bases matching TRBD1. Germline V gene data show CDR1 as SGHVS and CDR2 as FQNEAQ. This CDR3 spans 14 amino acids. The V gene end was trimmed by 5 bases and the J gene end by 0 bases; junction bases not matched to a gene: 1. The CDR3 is CASSRDRVNTEAFF. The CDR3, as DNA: TGTGCCAGCAGCCGGGACAGGGTGAACACTGAAGCTTTCTTT.

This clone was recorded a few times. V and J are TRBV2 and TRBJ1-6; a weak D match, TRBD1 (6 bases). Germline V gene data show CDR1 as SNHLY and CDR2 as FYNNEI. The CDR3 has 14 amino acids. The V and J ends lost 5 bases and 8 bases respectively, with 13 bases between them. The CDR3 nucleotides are TGTGCCAGCAGTATCCGTTGGACAGATTCACCCCTCCACTTT. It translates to CASSIRWTDSPLHF.

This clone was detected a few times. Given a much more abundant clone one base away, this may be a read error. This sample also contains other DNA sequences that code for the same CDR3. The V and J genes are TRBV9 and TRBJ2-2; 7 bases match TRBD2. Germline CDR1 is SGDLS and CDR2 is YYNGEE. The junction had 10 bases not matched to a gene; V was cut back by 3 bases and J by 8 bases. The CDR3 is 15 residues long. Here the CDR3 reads CASSAWQRGGGELFF. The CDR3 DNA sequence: TGTGCCAGCAGCGCCTGGCAGCGGGGAGGGGGGGAGCTGTTTTTT.

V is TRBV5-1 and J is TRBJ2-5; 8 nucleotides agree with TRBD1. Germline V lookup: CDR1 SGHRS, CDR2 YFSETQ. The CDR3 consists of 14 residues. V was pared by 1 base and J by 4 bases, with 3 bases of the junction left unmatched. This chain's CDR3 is CASSLQQGGETQYF. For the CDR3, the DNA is TGCGCCAGCAGCTTGCAACAGGGGGGAGAGACCCAGTACTTC.

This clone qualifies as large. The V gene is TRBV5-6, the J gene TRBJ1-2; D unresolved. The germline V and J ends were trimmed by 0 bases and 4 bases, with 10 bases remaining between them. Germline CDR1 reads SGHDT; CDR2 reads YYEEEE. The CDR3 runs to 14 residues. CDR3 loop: CASSLGGTSYGYTF. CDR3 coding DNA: TGTGCCAGCAGCTTGGGAGGAACCTCCTATGGCTACACCTTC.

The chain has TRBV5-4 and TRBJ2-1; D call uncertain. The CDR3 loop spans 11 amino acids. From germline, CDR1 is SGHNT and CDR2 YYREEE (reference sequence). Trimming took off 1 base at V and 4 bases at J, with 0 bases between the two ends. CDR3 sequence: CASSLYNEQFF. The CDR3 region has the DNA TGTGCCAGCAGCTTGTACAATGAGCAGTTCTTC.

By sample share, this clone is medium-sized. The CDR3: CARSLVSGLTDTQYF. DNA for the CDR3: TGTGCCAGAAGCTTGGTATCTGGGCTCACAGATACGCAGTATTTT. The chain carries TRBV5-3 and TRBJ2-3; D is unresolved. TRBV5-3 counts as an open reading frame of uncertain function. Trimming left V 0 bases short and J 2 bases short, with 10 bases between. The CDR3 consists of 15 residues.

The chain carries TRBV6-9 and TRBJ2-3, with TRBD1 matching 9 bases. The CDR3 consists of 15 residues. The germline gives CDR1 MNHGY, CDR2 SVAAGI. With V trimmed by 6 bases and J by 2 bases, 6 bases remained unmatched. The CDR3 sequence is CASSAGQGYTDTQYF. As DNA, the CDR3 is TGTGCCAGCAGCGCGGGACAGGGCTACACAGATACGCAGTATTTT.

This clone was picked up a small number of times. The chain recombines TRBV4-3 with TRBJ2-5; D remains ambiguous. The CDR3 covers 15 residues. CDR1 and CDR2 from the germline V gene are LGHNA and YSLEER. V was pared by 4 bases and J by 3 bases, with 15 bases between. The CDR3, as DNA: TGCGCCAGCAGCCTAGGCGTGAGGCGTAAAGAGACCCAGTACTTC. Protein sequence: CASSLGVRRKETQYF.

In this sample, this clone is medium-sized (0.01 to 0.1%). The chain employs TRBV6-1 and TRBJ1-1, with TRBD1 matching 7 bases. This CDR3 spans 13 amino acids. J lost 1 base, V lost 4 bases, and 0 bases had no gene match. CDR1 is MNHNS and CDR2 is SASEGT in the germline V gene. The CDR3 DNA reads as TGTGCCAGCAGTGGACAGGGGAACACTGAAGCTTTCTTT. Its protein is CASSGQGNTEAFF.

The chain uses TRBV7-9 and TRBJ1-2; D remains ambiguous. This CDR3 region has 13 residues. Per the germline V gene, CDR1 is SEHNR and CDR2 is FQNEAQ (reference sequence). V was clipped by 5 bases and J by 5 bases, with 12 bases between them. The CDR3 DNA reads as TGTGCCAGCAGCCAGGACTGGGGATATGGCTACACCTTC. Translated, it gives CASSQDWGYGYTF.

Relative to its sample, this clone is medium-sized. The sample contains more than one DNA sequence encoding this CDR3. The CDR3 reads CASSWTSGGETQYF. The CDR3 DNA sequence: TGCGCCAGCAGCTGGACTAGCGGGGGTGAGACCCAGTACTTC. The gene calls are TRBV5-1 and TRBJ2-5; 13 nucleotides agree with TRBD2. Trimming removed 3 bases from V and 5 bases from J; junction bases left unmatched: 1. Germline loops: CDR1 SGHRS, CDR2 YFSETQ. The CDR3 sequence is 14 residues long.

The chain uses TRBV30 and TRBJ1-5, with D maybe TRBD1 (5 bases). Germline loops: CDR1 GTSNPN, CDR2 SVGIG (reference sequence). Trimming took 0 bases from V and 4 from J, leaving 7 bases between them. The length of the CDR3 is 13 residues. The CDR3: CAWSVRGNQPQHF. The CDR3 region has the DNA TGTGCCTGGAGTGTACGGGGGAATCAGCCCCAGCATTTT.

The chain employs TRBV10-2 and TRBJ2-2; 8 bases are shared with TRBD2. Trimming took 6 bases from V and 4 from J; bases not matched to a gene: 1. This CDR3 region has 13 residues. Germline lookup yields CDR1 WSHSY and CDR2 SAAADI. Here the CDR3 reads CASRRGGTGELFF. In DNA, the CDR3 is TGCGCCAGCAGACGGGGGGGCACCGGGGAGCTGTTTTTT.

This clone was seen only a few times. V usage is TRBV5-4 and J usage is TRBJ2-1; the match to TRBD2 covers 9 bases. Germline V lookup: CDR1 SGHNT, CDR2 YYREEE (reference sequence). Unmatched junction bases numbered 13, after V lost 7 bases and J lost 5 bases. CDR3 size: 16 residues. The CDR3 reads CASGPSGLAFHNEQFF. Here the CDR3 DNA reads TGTGCCAGCGGGCCTTCGGGACTAGCTTTCCACAATGAGCAGTTCTTC. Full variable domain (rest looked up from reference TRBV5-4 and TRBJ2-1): ETGVTQSPTHLIKTRGQQVTLRCSSQSGHNTVSWYQQALGQGPQFIFQYYREEENGRGNFPPRFSGLQFPNYSSELNVNALELDDSALYLCASGPSGLAFHNEQFFGPGTRLTVL.

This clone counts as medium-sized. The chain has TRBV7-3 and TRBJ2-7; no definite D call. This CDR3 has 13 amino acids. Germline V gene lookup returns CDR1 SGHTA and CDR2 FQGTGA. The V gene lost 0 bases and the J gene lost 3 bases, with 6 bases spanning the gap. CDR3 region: CASSLTWGYEQYF. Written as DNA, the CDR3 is TGTGCCAGCAGCTTAACGTGGGGCTACGAGCAGTACTTC.

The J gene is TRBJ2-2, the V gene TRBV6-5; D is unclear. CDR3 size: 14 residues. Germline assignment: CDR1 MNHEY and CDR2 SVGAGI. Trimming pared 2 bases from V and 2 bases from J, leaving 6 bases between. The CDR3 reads CASSYRANTGELFF. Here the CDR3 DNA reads TGTGCCAGCAGTTACAGGGCAAACACCGGGGAGCTGTTTTTT.

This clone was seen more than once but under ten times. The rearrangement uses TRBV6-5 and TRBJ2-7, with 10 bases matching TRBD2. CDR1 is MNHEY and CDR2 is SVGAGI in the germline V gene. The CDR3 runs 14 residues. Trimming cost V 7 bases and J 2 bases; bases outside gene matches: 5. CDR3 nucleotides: TGTGCCAGCACCCTAGCGGGAGCAGCCTACGAGCAGTACTTC. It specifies CASTLAGAAYEQYF.

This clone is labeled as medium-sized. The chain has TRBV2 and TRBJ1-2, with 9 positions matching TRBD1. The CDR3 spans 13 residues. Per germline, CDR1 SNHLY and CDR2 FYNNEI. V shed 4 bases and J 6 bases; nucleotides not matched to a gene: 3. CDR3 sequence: CASSVGTGHGYTF. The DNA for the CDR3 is TGTGCCAGCAGTGTTGGGACAGGGCATGGCTACACCTTC.

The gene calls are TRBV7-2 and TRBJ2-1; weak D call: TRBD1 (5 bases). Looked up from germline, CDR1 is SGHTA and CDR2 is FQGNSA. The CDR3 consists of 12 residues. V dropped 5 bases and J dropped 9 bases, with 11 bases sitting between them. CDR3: CASSSERGEQFF. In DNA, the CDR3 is TGTGCCAGCAGCAGCGAAAGGGGTGAGCAGTTCTTC. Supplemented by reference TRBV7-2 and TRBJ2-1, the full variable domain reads GAGVSQSPSNKVTEKGKDVELRCDPISGHTALYWYRQSLGQGLEFLIYFQGNSAPDKSGLPSDRFSAERTGGSVSTLTIQRTQQEDSAVYLCASSSERGEQFFGPGTRLTVL.

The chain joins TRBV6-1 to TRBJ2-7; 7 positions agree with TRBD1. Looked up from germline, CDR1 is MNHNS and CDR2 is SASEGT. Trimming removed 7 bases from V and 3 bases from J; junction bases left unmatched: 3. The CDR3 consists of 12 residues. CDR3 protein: CASTDRDYEQYF. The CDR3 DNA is TGTGCCAGCACTGACAGGGACTACGAGCAGTACTTC.